A selection of T cell receptor beta chains follows, all from one sample in a study of blood T cell repertoires in COVID-19. Measured with immunoSEQ multiplex PCR; TCRdb has only the in-frame clones, and not every one. The sample contains around 150,000 clones, around 80% of which appear only once. The sequenced material came from PBMCs or T cells enriched from blood (not recorded which). Every receptor here comes from a man in his sixties or seventies who had been exposed to COVID-19. CDR3s include the opening cysteine and the closing phenylalanine or tryptophan. The D gene is left open where the match is weak. Only some rows state a clone size, as once, few, many or a class for expanded clones.

j_call,cdr3_length,v_call,clone_size,d_call,cdr3_aa,cdr3_nt
TRBJ1-3,15,TRBV19,NA,NA,CASSPRQLSGNTIYF,TGTGCCAGTAGTCCCCGACAGCTCTCTGGAAACACCATATATTTT
TRBJ1-1,13,TRBV6-5,NA,TRBD1,CASRSGTGTEAFF,TGTGCCAGCAGGTCCGGGACAGGAACTGAAGCTTTCTTT
TRBJ2-5,15,TRBV4-3,once,NA,CASSQAPTSTETQYF,TGCGCCAGCAGCCAAGCCCCCACTAGCACGGAGACCCAGTACTTC
TRBJ2-1,13,TRBV27,NA,NA,CASSLVASGEQFF,TGTGCCAGCAGTTTAGTCGCATCCGGTGAGCAGTTCTTC
TRBJ1-5,13,TRBV27,NA,NA,CASSLWANQPQHF,TGTGCCAGCAGCCTCTGGGCCAATCAGCCCCAGCATTTT
TRBJ2-7,16,TRBV6-2/TRBV6-3,NA,NA,CASSSPTRREVYEQYF,TGTGCCAGCAGTAGCCCCACCCGGCGGGAAGTCTACGAGCAGTACTTC
TRBJ2-3,15,TRBV3-1/TRBV3-2,NA,NA,CASSQGFQVTDTQYF,TGTGCCAGCAGCCAAGGGTTCCAGGTCACAGATACGCAGTATTTT
TRBJ1-2,12,TRBV11-2,NA,NA,CASSSSGYGYTF,TGTGCCAGCAGCTCGTCGGGCTATGGCTACACCTTC
TRBJ2-7,14,TRBV18,NA,TRBD1,CASSNVDRADEQYF,TGTGCCAGCTCGAATGTGGACAGGGCGGACGAGCAGTACTTC
TRBJ1-6,13,TRBV9,NA,NA,CASSLRDNSPLHF,TGTGCCAGCAGCCTCAGGGATAATTCACCCCTCCACTTT
TRBJ1-3,16,TRBV7-2,few,TRBD1,CASSPGLTGAGNTIYF,TGTGCCAGCAGCCCCGGATTGACAGGGGCCGGAAACACCATATATTTT
TRBJ1-2,14,TRBV2,NA,TRBD1,CASSPDRNNYGYTF,TGTGCCAGCAGCCCGGACAGGAACAACTATGGCTACACCTTC
TRBJ2-1,15,TRBV3-1/TRBV3-2,once,TRBD1,CASSITGTGYNEQFF,TGTGCCAGCAGTATTACAGGGACAGGCTACAATGAGCAGTTCTTC
TRBJ1-4,18,TRBV10-3,NA,NA,CAISESIQEKATNEKLFF,TGTGCCATCAGTGAGTCGATACAGGAGAAGGCAACTAATGAAAAACTGTTTTTT
TRBJ1-2,14,TRBV3-1/TRBV3-2,NA,NA,CASSQIRTAHGYTF,TGTGCCAGCAGCCAAATCAGGACAGCCCATGGCTACACCTTC
TRBJ2-7,19,TRBV19,NA,TRBD2,CASSHQLSTSGRDYYEQYF,TGTGCCAGTAGCCACCAGCTATCTACTAGCGGGAGAGACTACTACGAGCAGTACTTC
TRBJ1-5,13,TRBV4-1,NA,NA,CASSQDPDQPQHF,TGCGCCAGCAGCCAAGATCCAGATCAGCCCCAGCATTTT